In this sample, the clone carrying this T cell receptor (beta chain) turned up a few times. Antigen specificity is unknown. The data stem from a study of identical twins. Study outcomes and limitations: High-abundance cord blood beta clonotypes had fewer insertions; memory repertoires showed none. Out-of-frame TCR alpha sharing in monozygotic twins exceeded recombination model predictions.

TCRdb re-derived calls from the 5' RACE reads in MiXCR, one entry per CDR3 protein. This table has fewer than 650,000 distinct CDR3 sequences, around 7.4% appearing once. These data also featured in a second study, about yellow fever vaccine responses in identical twins. As that study records: Reportedly, twins' vaccine T cell responses looked partly convergent and partly personalized.

This clonotype was obtained from a woman under 30 in good health. Material for sequencing was PBMCs.

CDR3 amino acids: CATAMRSGGSGELFF. CDR3 DNA sequence: TGTGCCACCGCGATGAGATCGGGAGGGTCCGGGGAGCTGTTTTTT. The chain couples TRBV7-3 to TRBJ2-2; 8 bases are a match to TRBD2. Germline CDR1 reads SGHTA; CDR2 reads FQGTGA. Unmatched junction bases numbered 13, after V lost 10 bases and J lost 6 bases. The CDR3 is 15 residues long.